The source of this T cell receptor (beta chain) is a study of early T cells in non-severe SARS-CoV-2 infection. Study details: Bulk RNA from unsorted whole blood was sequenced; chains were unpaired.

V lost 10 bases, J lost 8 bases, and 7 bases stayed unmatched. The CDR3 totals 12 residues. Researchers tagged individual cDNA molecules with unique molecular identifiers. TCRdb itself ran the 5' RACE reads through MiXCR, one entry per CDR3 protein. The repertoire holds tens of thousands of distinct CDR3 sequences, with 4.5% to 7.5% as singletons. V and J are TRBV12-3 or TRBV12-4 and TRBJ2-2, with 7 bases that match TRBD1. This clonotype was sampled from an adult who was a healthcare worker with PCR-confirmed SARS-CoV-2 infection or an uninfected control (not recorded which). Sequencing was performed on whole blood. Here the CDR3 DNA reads TGTGCCACCCAGGGGGTATCAGGGGAGCTGTTTTTT. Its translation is CATQGVSGELFF.